These T cell receptor beta chains were read from a single sample in a study of blood T cell repertoires in COVID-19. Some clones are missing from TCRdb's copy, which holds only in-frame ones; the method was immunoSEQ multiplex PCR. The table has around 240,000 clones, around 90% seen once. The specimen sequenced was PBMCs or T cells enriched from blood (not recorded which). The receptor set was obtained from a human donor in a cohort exposed to, infected with or recovered from COVID-19 (not recorded which). The donor label of this sample is uncertain. Both conserved end residues are part of each CDR3. A D gene is named only where the DNA matches it firmly. Size is omitted from some rows. Given values are once, few, many or a class for expanded clones.

D gene	V gene	CDR3 length	J gene	clone size	CDR3 protein	CDR3 DNA
TRBD1	TRBV5-5	17	TRBJ1-6	once	CASSLPLKDRAGSPLHF	TGTGCCAGCAGCTTGCCGCTAAAAGACAGGGCAGGGTCACCCCTCCACTTT
-	TRBV7-2	14	TRBJ2-7	-	CASSLGGAAYEQYF	TGTGCCAGCAGCTTAGGTGGGGCCGCCTACGAGCAGTACTTC
TRBD1	TRBV19	15	TRBJ1-6	once	CASSIGQGANSPLHF	TGTGCCAGTAGTATAGGACAGGGGGCTAATTCACCCCTCCACTTT
TRBD1	TRBV5-1	15	TRBJ1-1	-	CASRTGTALNTEAFF	TGCGCCAGCAGGACGGGGACAGCACTGAACACTGAAGCTTTCTTT
-	TRBV9	12	TRBJ2-1	once	CASSTRDTEQFF	TGTGCCAGCAGCACGAGGGATACTGAGCAGTTCTTC
TRBD1	TRBV18	16	TRBJ1-3	-	CASSPLSGTAGNTIYF	TGTGCCAGCTCACCACTCTCCGGGACAGCCGGAAACACCATATATTTT
TRBD2	TRBV11-3	15	TRBJ2-1	-	CASSQQLAGASEQFF	TGTGCCAGCAGCCAGCAACTAGCGGGGGCCAGTGAGCAGTTCTTC
TRBD1	TRBV29-1	14	TRBJ2-3	-	CSALTGVGTDTQYF	TGCAGCGCCCTGACAGGGGTGGGCACAGATACGCAGTATTTT
TRBD1	TRBV5-1	13	TRBJ1-2	-	CASSFRDRDGYTF	TGCGCCAGCAGCTTCCGGGACAGGGATGGCTACACCTTC
TRBD2	TRBV6-5	15	TRBJ2-1	once	CASSYGAGGHNEQFF	TGTGCCAGCAGTTACGGGGCGGGGGGGCACAATGAGCAGTTCTTC
-	TRBV7-9	13	TRBJ1-1	-	CASRTRGVAEAFF	TGTGCCAGCAGAACCCGGGGGGTTGCGGAAGCTTTCTTT
TRBD1	TRBV12-3/TRBV12-4	13	TRBJ2-1	-	CASGPTGGDEQFF	TGTGCCAGCGGTCCCACAGGGGGCGATGAGCAGTTCTTC
-	TRBV7-3	15	TRBJ2-7	-	CASSLLGLSSYEQYF	TGTGCCAGCAGTCTTCTCGGACTTTCGTCCTACGAGCAGTACTTC
TRBD1	TRBV5-1	15	TRBJ2-7	few	CASSYRDRTSGEQYF	TGCGCCAGCAGCTACCGGGACAGGACATCGGGCGAGCAGTACTTC
-	TRBV10-1	13	TRBJ1-5	-	CATSQGLGQPQHF	TGCGCCACCTCCCAGGGTTTGGGTCAGCCCCAGCATTTT
TRBD1	TRBV24-1	13	TRBJ1-1	-	CATSDRQGAEAFF	TGTGCCACCAGTGATCGACAGGGAGCCGAAGCTTTCTTT
TRBD1	TRBV3-1/TRBV3-2	14	TRBJ1-5	-	CATYRGQSNQPQHF	TGTGCCACCTACAGGGGGCAAAGCAATCAGCCCCAGCATTTT
-	TRBV29-1	13	TRBJ2-7	-	CSVRTDTSYEQYF	TGCAGCGTTCGGACAGACACCTCCTACGAGCAGTACTTC
-	TRBV19	13	TRBJ1-5	-	CASSPQEGQPQHF	TGTGCCAGTAGTCCTCAGGAGGGTCAGCCCCAGCATTTT
-	TRBV4-1	15	TRBJ1-3	-	CASSQEGNSGNTIYF	TGCGCCAGCAGCCAAGAGGGCAACTCTGGAAACACCATATATTTT
TRBD1	TRBV4-3	18	TRBJ2-7	-	CASSQEGQVGTLFYEQYF	TGCGCCAGCAGCCAAGAGGGACAGGTCGGGACCCTGTTCTACGAGCAGTACTTC
-	TRBV30	16	TRBJ1-6	-	CAWSVSGIGGSSPLHF	TGTGCCTGGAGTGTTTCAGGGATCGGAGGGAGTTCACCCCTCCACTTT
-	TRBV6-4	14	TRBJ2-7	few	CASSGLGGPYEQYF	TGTGCCAGCAGTGGACTCGGGGGTCCCTACGAGCAGTACTTC
TRBD2	TRBV2	15	TRBJ2-1	-	CASSALTSGRNEQFF	TGTGCCAGCAGTGCTCTGACTAGCGGGAGGAATGAGCAGTTCTTC
-	TRBV7-9	13	TRBJ2-7	-	CASSGTGAYEQYF	TGTGCCAGCAGCGGAACGGGGGCCTACGAGCAGTACTTC
-	TRBV9	13	TRBJ1-1	-	CASSVSPNTEAFF	TGTGCCAGCAGCGTATCCCCTAACACTGAAGCTTTCTTT
-	TRBV7-9	15	TRBJ2-7	-	CASSLVPGVGYEQYF	TGTGCCAGCAGCTTAGTTCCGGGAGTTGGGTACGAGCAGTACTTC
TRBD2	TRBV6-6	16	TRBJ2-2	-	CASSYVSERGLGELFF	TGTGCCAGCAGTTACGTGTCAGAGCGGGGGCTCGGGGAGCTGTTTTTT
-	TRBV6-5	13	TRBJ1-1	once	CASWRGVWTEAFF	TGTGCCAGCTGGAGGGGAGTTTGGACTGAAGCTTTCTTT
TRBD1	TRBV7-2	15	TRBJ1-4	-	CASSSSGQGGEKLFF	TGTGCCAGCAGCTCCTCCGGACAGGGAGGAGAAAAACTGTTTTTT
-	TRBV27	15	TRBJ2-2	-	CASLKPGANTGELFF	TGTGCCAGCCTAAAACCGGGAGCCAACACCGGGGAGCTGTTTTTT
TRBD1	TRBV6-5	14	TRBJ1-1	-	CASSQQGTNTEAFF	TGTGCCAGCAGTCAACAGGGGACGAACACTGAAGCTTTCTTT
TRBD1	TRBV4-1	14	TRBJ2-7	-	CASSPPTGGYEQYF	TGCGCCAGCAGCCCTCCGACAGGGGGGTACGAGCAGTACTTC
TRBD1	TRBV19	14	TRBJ1-1	-	CATEQGPRWGEAFF	TGTGCCACCGAACAGGGGCCCCGATGGGGTGAAGCTTTCTTT
TRBD2	TRBV9	14	TRBJ2-5	-	CASSLAGGEETQYF	TGTGCCAGCAGCCTAGCGGGGGGAGAGGAGACCCAGTACTTC
TRBD1	TRBV18	15	TRBJ1-1	-	CASSRKGKGATEAFF	TGTGCCAGCTCACGGAAGGGAAAGGGGGCCACTGAAGCTTTCTTT
-	TRBV7-6	15	TRBJ1-1	once	CASSLGRSWNTEAFF	TGTGCCAGCAGCCTAGGAAGGAGTTGGAACACTGAAGCTTTCTTT
TRBD1	TRBV19	17	TRBJ1-6	-	CASTQDRQTSYNSPLHF	TGTGCCAGTACCCAGGACAGGCAGACCTCCTATAATTCACCCCTCCACTTT
-	TRBV11-2	13	TRBJ2-5	-	CASSFGGEETQYF	TGTGCCAGCAGCTTTGGCGGGGAAGAGACCCAGTACTTC
-	TRBV6-1	15	TRBJ1-4	-	CASSETIGGNEKLFF	TGTGCCAGCAGTGAGACAATCGGAGGTAATGAAAAACTGTTTTTT
-	TRBV27	14	TRBJ1-1	-	CASSLMGANTEAFF	TGTGCCAGCAGTTTGATGGGGGCCAACACTGAAGCTTTCTTT
-	TRBV7-9	15	TRBJ1-2	-	CASSSLRGDSGGYTF	TGTGCCAGCAGCTCACTTCGCGGGGATTCTGGCGGCTACACCTTC
-	TRBV20-1	11	TRBJ1-2	-	CSAGLRGRYTF	TGCAGTGCTGGACTCAGGGGCCGCTACACCTTC
-	TRBV29-1	15	TRBJ1-3	once	CSVGADQGTADTIYF	TGCAGCGTTGGGGCTGATCAGGGGACGGCGGACACCATATATTTT
-	TRBV9	16	TRBJ2-3	-	CASSVETVLSTDTQYF	TGTGCCAGCAGCGTAGAAACAGTCCTCAGCACAGATACGCAGTATTTT
-	TRBV29-1	13	TRBJ1-3	-	CSVAGGLGNTIYF	TGCAGCGTTGCTGGAGGGCTTGGAAACACCATATATTTT
-	TRBV29-1	13	TRBJ1-5	-	CSVAQTSNQPQHF	TGCAGCGTGGCTCAAACCTCCAATCAGCCCCAGCATTTT
TRBD2	TRBV7-9	17	TRBJ2-7	-	CASSLPLLAGGSHEQYF	TGTGCCAGCAGCTTACCCTTACTAGCGGGAGGGTCTCACGAGCAGTACTTC
-	TRBV10-1	15	TRBJ2-3	-	CASRSGLSDTDTQYF	TGCGCCAGCAGGTCAGGGTTGAGCGACACAGATACGCAGTATTTT
-	TRBV11-2	16	TRBJ1-3	once	CASAPLRGSSGNTIYF	TGTGCCAGCGCCCCCCTCCGCGGAAGCTCTGGAAACACCATATATTTT
-	TRBV4-3	13	TRBJ1-2	-	CASSQGVGQGYTF	TGCGCCAGCAGCCAAGGAGTAGGACAGGGCTACACCTTC
TRBD1	TRBV4-3	17	TRBJ1-2	-	CASRGTGGAERALGYTF	TGCGCCAGCAGAGGGACAGGGGGCGCTGAACGGGCTTTGGGCTACACCTTC
TRBD2	TRBV4-1	15	TRBJ2-3	once	CASSQRAGGTDTQYF	TGCGCCAGCAGCCAAAGAGCGGGGGGCACAGATACGCAGTATTTT
-	TRBV7-3	14	TRBJ2-3	-	CASSFGSSTDTQYF	TGTGCCAGCAGCTTCGGGTCTAGCACAGATACGCAGTATTTT
TRBD1	TRBV7-2	17	TRBJ2-5	-	CASTFTGDSSNQETQYF	TGTGCCAGCACCTTTACCGGGGACAGCAGTAACCAAGAGACCCAGTACTTC
-	TRBV18	13	TRBJ1-1	once	CASSSTPTTEAFF	TGTGCCAGCTCATCGACACCGACCACTGAAGCTTTCTTT
TRBD1	TRBV6-5	13	TRBJ1-1	-	CASSLQGDTEAFF	TGTGCCAGCAGTTTACAGGGGGACACTGAAGCTTTCTTT